This T cell receptor (beta chain) emerged from a study of cytomegalovirus exposure and HLA in healthy donors. TCRdb's copy holds only in-frame clones and misses some; the assay was immunoSEQ multiplex PCR. The sample carries approximately 160,000 clones, approximately 91% recorded once. Between the trimmed V and J ends, which lost 4 bases and 5 bases, there was a span of 12 bases. Germline lookup yields CDR1 SGHTA and CDR2 FQGNSA. CDR3 size: 14 residues. The chain recombines TRBV7-2 with TRBJ2-1, with D perhaps matching TRBD2 (5 bases). This sequence originates from a woman younger than 35 in good health and CMV-seropositive. Sequencing input: PBMCs. The CDR3 region has the DNA TGTGCCAGCAGCTACTCTTCGGGGAACAATGAGCAGTTCTTC. Amino acids: CASSYSSGNNEQFF.